Shown below are 18 T cell receptor beta chains from a single sample sequenced in a study of cytomegalovirus exposure and HLA in healthy donors. A multiplex PCR was run with 60 Vbeta primers and 13 Jbeta primers. Here immunoSEQ multiplex PCR was the method, and the copy in TCRdb shows in-frame clones only, minus some. The sample holds about 160,000 clones; 70% to 90% are singletons and the top ten take approximately 0.85%. The specimen was PBMCs. Receptors were obtained from a woman aged 30 to 39 in good health and CMV-seronegative.

The rearrangement uses TRBV6-6 and TRBJ2-7; D not resolved. Trimming shortened V by 7 bases and J by 2 bases, and 12 bases separated the two germline ends. The germline V gene encodes CDR1 MNHNY and CDR2 SVGAGI (reference sequence). CDR3 length: 13 amino acids. The CDR3 coding sequence is TGTGCCAGCACTACTACAAGCGCCTACGAGCAGTACTTC. It encodes CASTTTSAYEQYF.

The genes are TRBV7-6 and TRBJ1-4; 7 nucleotides line up with TRBD1. The V gene end was trimmed by 5 bases and the J gene end by 6 bases; junction bases not matched to a gene: 6. Germline V gene sequence: CDR1 SGHVS, CDR2 FNYEAQ. The CDR3 extends over 14 amino acids. The CDR3 sequence is CASSKDRADEKLFF. The DNA of the CDR3 is TGTGCCAGCAGCAAAGACAGGGCAGATGAAAAACTGTTTTTT.

The chain uses TRBV5-1 and TRBJ2-7; 10 nucleotides line up with TRBD1. The ends lost 7 bases at V and 2 bases at J; junction bases unmatched: 6. The CDR3 extends over 14 amino acids. CDR1 is SGHRS and CDR2 is YFSETQ in the germline V gene. This CDR3 is CASAEGTGAYEQYF. In DNA, the CDR3 is TGCGCCAGCGCCGAGGGGACAGGGGCCTACGAGCAGTACTTC.

The chain recombines TRBV9 with TRBJ2-2; tentatively, D is TRBD2 (5 bases). The CDR3 runs to 16 residues. Germline V gives CDR1 SGDLS, CDR2 YYNGEE. Trimming took 1 base from V and 3 from J, leaving 13 bases between them. The CDR3 nucleotides are TGTGCCAGCAGCGTAAGTGGGAGTGGTTACACCGGGGAGCTGTTTTTT. Translating it yields CASSVSGSGYTGELFF.

The chain has TRBV4-3 and TRBJ1-1; weak D call: TRBD1 (5 bases). The CDR3 is 15 residues long. Germline-derived CDR1 and CDR2 are LGHNA and YSLEER. V was shortened by 0 bases and J by 1 base, with 9 bases between the two germline ends. CDR3 nucleotides: TGCGCCAGCAGCCAAGAGGAGGGACGGAACACTGAAGCTTTCTTT. It encodes CASSQEEGRNTEAFF.

This chain joins TRBV7-2 and TRBJ2-1; possible D gene TRBD1, 5 bases. The V end was cut by 5 bases, the J end by 2 bases, with 13 bases between. CDR1 SGHTA and CDR2 FQGNSA come from the germline V gene. This CDR3 has 15 residues. The CDR3 region is CASSPDKPAYNEQFF. CDR3 in DNA: TGTGCCAGCAGCCCGGACAAACCGGCCTACAATGAGCAGTTCTTC.

This clone has more than one count but fewer than ten. The V and J genes are TRBV28 and TRBJ2-2; 7 nucleotides agree with TRBD2. V shed 10 bases and J 2 bases; nucleotides not matched to a gene: 10. Germline V gene data show CDR1 as MDHEN and CDR2 as SYDVKM. The CDR3 consists of 15 residues. The CDR3 nucleotides read TGTGCCACCGGGGGAGGGAGACGTAACACCGGGGAGCTGTTTTTT. It encodes CATGGGRRNTGELFF.

This clone was recorded only once. V usage is TRBV11-2 and J usage is TRBJ2-7, with D perhaps matching TRBD2 (6 bases). Germline V CDR1 and CDR2: SGHAT, FQNNGV. Trimming left V 0 bases short and J 1 base short, with 10 bases between. This CDR3 region has 15 residues. This chain's CDR3 is CASSLDFLASYEQYF. In DNA form, the CDR3 reads TGTGCCAGCAGCTTAGATTTTCTAGCGTCCTACGAGCAGTACTTC. The full variable domain, its missing parts supplied by reference TRBV11-2 and TRBJ2-7, is EAGVAQSPRYKIIEKRQSVAFWCNPISGHATLYWYQQILGQGPKLLIQFQNNGVVDDSQLPKDRFSAERLKGVDSTLKIQPAKLEDSAVYLCASSLDFLASYEQYFGPGTRLTVT.

This clone occurred once. The genes are TRBV27 and TRBJ1-5; D gene unclear. V lost 8 bases, J lost 4 bases, and 21 bases lay in between. The length of the CDR3 is 16 residues. CDR1 and CDR2 (germline): MNHEY, SMNVEV (reference sequence). Written as DNA, the CDR3 is TGTGCCAGCGCCCCTGGGCTGGGCAGACTAAATCAGCCCCAGCATTTT. Translated, it gives CASAPGLGRLNQPQHF.

The genes are TRBV5-1 and TRBJ2-2, with D possibly matching TRBD1 (6 bases). Per the germline V gene, CDR1 is SGHRS and CDR2 is YFSETQ. The ends were cut back, 2 bases at V and 1 base at J, with 9 bases in the middle. The CDR3 extends over 15 amino acids. The DNA of the CDR3 is TGCGCCAGCAGCTTCCCGGGACAGAACACCGGGGAGCTGTTTTTT. Residues: CASSFPGQNTGELFF.

V and J are TRBV4-3 and TRBJ2-3; D possibly corresponds to TRBD1 (5 bases). Germline V gives CDR1 LGHNA, CDR2 YSLEER. Trimming removed 1 base at V and 2 bases at J, with 13 bases between. The CDR3 is made up of 16 amino acids. CDR3 amino acids: CASSQGPGRATDTQYF. In DNA, the CDR3 is TGCGCCAGCAGCCAAGGGCCTGGCAGGGCCACAGATACGCAGTATTTT.

In its sample, this clone was seen a few times. The chain employs TRBV6-1 and TRBJ2-3; the match to TRBD1 covers 11 bases. Germline-derived CDR1 and CDR2 are MNHNS and SASEGT. J lost 4 bases, V lost 4 bases, and 4 bases had no gene match. The CDR3 contains 15 residues. CDR3 coding DNA: TGTGCCAGCAGTGTAGGGACAGGGGGTTCAGATACGCAGTATTTT. This gives the protein CASSVGTGGSDTQYF.

This clone was counted only a few times. The gene calls are TRBV6-5 and TRBJ1-5; 10 bases are a match to TRBD1. Germline assignment: CDR1 MNHEY and CDR2 SVGAGI. J was trimmed by 4 bases and V by 6 bases; bases with no gene match: 6. CDR3 length: 15 residues. The CDR3 DNA reads TGTGCCAGCAGGGGACAGGGGCGGGGGAATCAGCCCCAGCATTTT. It specifies CASRGQGRGNQPQHF.

V is TRBV6-6 and J is TRBJ1-2; D possibly corresponds to TRBD1 (5 bases). Germline V CDR1 and CDR2: MNHNY, SVGAGI (reference sequence). Trimming removed 5 bases at V and 2 bases at J, with 12 bases between. The CDR3 consists of 14 residues. CDR3 sequence: CASSPPQGNYGYTF. DNA of the CDR3: TGTGCCAGCAGTCCTCCCCAGGGAAACTATGGCTACACCTTC.

This rearrangement joins TRBV7-2 to TRBJ2-1; the D gene is possibly TRBD1 (7 bases). Deletions cut 1 base from V and 10 bases from J, with 17 bases between. This CDR3 comprises 15 residues. Germline CDR1 SGHTA, CDR2 FQGNSA. CDR3 amino acids: CASSLGGGGVVEQFF. The CDR3 DNA sequence: TGTGCCAGCAGCTTAGGAGGGGGCGGGGTCGTCGAGCAGTTCTTC.

The V call is TRBV2, the J call TRBJ2-7, with 9 nucleotides matching TRBD2. There are 15 residues in the CDR3. The V and J ends lost 3 bases and 2 bases, in that order; junction bases with no gene match: 5. Germline V lookup: CDR1 SNHLY, CDR2 FYNNEI. CDR3 DNA sequence: TGTGCCAGCAGTGATCCCAGCGGGGGGACCTACGAGCAGTACTTC. It is translated as CASSDPSGGTYEQYF.

CDR3 in amino acids: CASSLAGGQGQPQHF. CDR3 nucleotides: TGTGCCAGCAGCTTGGCAGGGGGTCAGGGACAGCCCCAGCATTTT. The V and J genes are TRBV7-6 and TRBJ1-5, with TRBD1 matching 7 bases. This CDR3 region has 15 residues. The V and J ends lost 3 bases and 7 bases, in that order; junction bases with no gene match: 9. Germline lookup yields CDR1 SGHVS and CDR2 FNYEAQ. Using reference TRBV7-6 and TRBJ1-5 for the parts outside the CDR3, the full variable domain is GAGVSQSPRYKVTKRGQDVALRCDPISGHVSLYWYRQALGQGPEFLTYFNYEAQQDKSGLPNDRFSAERPEGSISTLTIQRTEQRDSAMYRCASSLAGGQGQPQHFGDGTRLSIL.

The V gene is TRBV15, the J gene TRBJ2-7, with D perhaps matching TRBD1 (6 bases). The CDR3 sequence is 16 residues long. Germline V lookup: CDR1 LNHNV, CDR2 YYDKDF (reference sequence). V lost 0 bases and J lost 1, with 13 bases in between. CDR3 loop: CATSRESGVLSYEQYF. The CDR3 DNA sequence: TGTGCCACCAGCAGAGAATCAGGGGTCCTATCCTACGAGCAGTACTTC.